One sample yielded the 10 T cell receptor beta chains listed below, sequenced in a study of blood T cell repertoires in COVID-19 (TCRdb year 2020). The method behind the library was the immunoSEQ multiplex PCR assay. What TCRdb holds here is the immuneACCESS table cut down to in-frame rearrangements. Part of the clones is not present; checked against another copy, under half of the missing clones reflect an unresolved V gene, and the others are unexplained. The sample table records under 200,000 clones; roughly 87% of these occur just once. The top ten constitute approximately 8% of the sample. The source material was peripheral blood. The receptors derive from an older woman with COVID-19, enrolled during active disease.

J is TRBJ1-2 and V is TRBV9; 12 nucleotides line up with TRBD1. Per germline, CDR1 SGDLS and CDR2 YYNGEE. The CDR3 consists of 15 residues. V trimming: 4 bases; J trimming: 7 bases; junction bases outside the gene matches: 8. The CDR3 coding sequence is TGTGCCAGCAGCCCGGGGACAGGGGGCGCCGGTGGCTACACCTTC. Protein sequence: CASSPGTGGAGGYTF.

This clone was seen just once. The chain couples TRBV29-1 to TRBJ2-7; TRBD2 might be the D (5 bases). Germline assignment: CDR1 SQVTM and CDR2 ANQGSEA. The germline V and J ends were trimmed by 2 bases and 3 bases, with 14 bases remaining between them. The CDR3 runs 14 residues. The CDR3 DNA is TGCAGCGTTGAATGGGTGGAGGCCCACTACGAGCAGTACGTC. Translating it yields CSVEWVEAHYEQYV.

This clone was picked up a small number of times. The rearrangement links TRBV11-2 to TRBJ2-7; a possible D gene is TRBD2 (5 bases). Germline V gene lookup returns CDR1 SGHAT and CDR2 FQNNGV. This CDR3 has 12 amino acids. V lost 3 bases to trimming and J lost 4 bases, with 7 bases between them. The CDR3 here is CASSFGEYEQYF. The DNA of the CDR3 is TGTGCCAGCAGCTTTGGGGAGTACGAGCAGTACTTC.

This chain connects TRBV28 to TRBJ1-1; tentatively, D is TRBD1 (5 bases). The CDR3 runs 12 residues. The V gene lost 2 bases and the J gene lost 11 bases, with 12 bases spanning the gap. Germline CDR1 is MDHEN and CDR2 is SYDVKM. The CDR3 DNA is TGTGCCAGCAGTTTACAGGGTTATGGGGCTTTCTTT. Its translation: CASSLQGYGAFF.

The rearrangement joins TRBV3-1 (or the pseudogene TRBV3-2) to TRBJ2-1, with 7 bases that match TRBD1. Germline CDR1 and CDR2: LGHDT and YNNKEL (reference sequence). CDR3 length equals 14 residues. The ends lost 3 bases at V and 5 bases at J; junction bases unmatched: 4. CDR3 DNA: TGTGCCAGCAGCCAGATGGGACAGAACAATGAGCAGTTCTTC. Translating it yields CASSQMGQNNEQFF.

This chain connects TRBV24-1 to TRBJ2-5; unclear D gene. With 1 base removed from V and 7 bases from J, the gap between germline ends came to 12 bases. This CDR3 has 14 amino acids. Germline CDR1 and CDR2: KGHDR and SFDVKD. The CDR3 here is CATSDLKSTGTQYF. CDR3 in DNA: TGTGCCACCAGTGATTTAAAGAGTACCGGGACCCAGTACTTC.

The rearrangement uses TRBV5-6 and TRBJ1-4; TRBD1 aligns across 8 bases. Germline V gene lookup returns CDR1 SGHDT and CDR2 YYEEEE. This CDR3 spans 16 amino acids. The ends lost 0 bases at V and 4 bases at J; junction bases unmatched: 5. The CDR3 DNA follows: TGTGCCAGCAGCTTGGTTGGACAGGGATATAATGAAAAACTGTTTTTT. This codes for CASSLVGQGYNEKLFF. Full variable domain (missing parts from reference TRBV5-6 and TRBJ1-4): DAGVTQSPTHLIKTRGQQVTLRCSPKSGHDTVSWYQQALGQGPQFIFQYYEEEERQRGNFPDRFSGHQFPNYSSELNVNALLLGDSALYLCASSLVGQGYNEKLFFGSGTQLSVL.

V usage is TRBV7-2 and J usage is TRBJ2-1; D perhaps matches TRBD1 (6 bases). V lost 5 bases, J lost 7 bases, and 15 bases lay in between. The CDR3 runs 14 residues. CDR1 is SGHTA, CDR2 FQGNSA, per germline. CDR3 in DNA: TGTGCCAGCAGCCCAAGAACAGGGACGAATGAGCAGTTCTTC. This gives the protein CASSPRTGTNEQFF.

The sample holds one count of this clone. The chain recombines TRBV5-1 with TRBJ2-2; D might be TRBD1 (5 bases). The germline CDR1 and CDR2 sequences are SGHRS and YFSETQ. V shed 3 bases and J shed 7 bases, with 10 bases lying between them. There are 13 residues in the CDR3. CDR3 sequence (DNA): TGCGCCAGCAGCTACACACAGGTCGGGGAGCTGTTTTTT. Translating it yields CASSYTQVGELFF.

V and J are TRBV7-8 and TRBJ1-5; TRBD1 agrees at 8 bases. Germline V gene lookup returns CDR1 SGHVS and CDR2 FQNEAQ. The CDR3 runs 17 residues. Losses at the gene ends were 5 bases for V and 4 bases for J; bases not matched to a gene: 13. For the CDR3, the DNA is TGTGCCAGCAGCGCTAAAGGGACAGGAACCCCAAATCAGCCCCAGCATTTT. This translates into CASSAKGTGTPNQPQHF.